This TCR beta chain was sequenced in a study of blood T cells in healthy people across ages. V dropped 6 bases and J dropped 6 bases, with 17 bases sitting between them. Germline V lookup: CDR1 MNHEY, CDR2 SVGAGI. The CDR3 is 14 residues long. Total RNA amounts of at least 6 micrograms were extracted per sample. Study-level results: The unsorted PBMCs prevented any conclusive comparison of naive versus antigen-experienced cells. Per million T cells, TCR beta diversity dropped about linearly as age rose.

The authors ran a second PCR of about 6 to 11 cycles using a sample-barcoded 5' primer and a J-beta primer mix. The template-switch adaptor, which had 12 random nucleotides, put a tag on each cDNA molecule. MiXCR was run by TCRdb on the 5' RACE reads, yielding one entry per CDR3 protein. The repertoire holds 800,000 to 900,000 distinct CDR3 sequences, with 55% to 65% as singletons. This clonotype turned up a few times. The antigen remains undetermined. Sequencing was done on a sample of blood. The V and J genes are TRBV6-5 and TRBJ1-2; D not resolved. This TCR derives from a man aged 25 to 40 in good health. This CDR3 is CASRPPASLNGYTF. CDR3 in DNA: TGTGCCAGCAGGCCCCCGGCCAGCCTCAATGGCTACACCTTC.